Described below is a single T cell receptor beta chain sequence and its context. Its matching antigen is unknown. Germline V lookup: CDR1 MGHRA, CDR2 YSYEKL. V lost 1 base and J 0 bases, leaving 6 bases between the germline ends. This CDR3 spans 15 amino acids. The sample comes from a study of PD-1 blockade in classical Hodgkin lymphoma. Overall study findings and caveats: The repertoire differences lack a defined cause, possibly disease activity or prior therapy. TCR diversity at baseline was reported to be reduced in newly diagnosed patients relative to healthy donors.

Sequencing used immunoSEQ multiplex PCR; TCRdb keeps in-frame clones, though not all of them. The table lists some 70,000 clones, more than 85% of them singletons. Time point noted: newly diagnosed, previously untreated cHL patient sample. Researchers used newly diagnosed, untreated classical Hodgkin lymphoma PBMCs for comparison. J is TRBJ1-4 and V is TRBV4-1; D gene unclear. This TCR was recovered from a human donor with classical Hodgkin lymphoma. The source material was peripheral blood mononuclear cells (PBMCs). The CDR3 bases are TGCGCCAGCAGCCAAGGAGAGGCAACTAATGAAAAACTGTTTTTT. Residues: CASSQGEATNEKLFF.